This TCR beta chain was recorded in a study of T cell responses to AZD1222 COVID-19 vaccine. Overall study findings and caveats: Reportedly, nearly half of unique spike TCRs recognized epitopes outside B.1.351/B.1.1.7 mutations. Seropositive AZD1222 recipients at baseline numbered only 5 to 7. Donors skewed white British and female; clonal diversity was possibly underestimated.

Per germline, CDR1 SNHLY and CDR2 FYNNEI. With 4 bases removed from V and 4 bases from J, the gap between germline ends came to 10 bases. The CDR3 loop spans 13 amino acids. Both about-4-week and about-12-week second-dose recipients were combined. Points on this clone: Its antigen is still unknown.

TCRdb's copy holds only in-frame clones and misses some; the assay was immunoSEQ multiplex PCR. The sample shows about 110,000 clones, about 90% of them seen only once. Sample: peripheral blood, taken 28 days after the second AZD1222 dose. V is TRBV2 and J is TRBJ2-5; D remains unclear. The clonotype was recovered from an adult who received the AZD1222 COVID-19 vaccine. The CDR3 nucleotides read TGTGCCAGCAGTGTACGGGTGAGAGAGACCCAGTACTTC. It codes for CASSVRVRETQYF.